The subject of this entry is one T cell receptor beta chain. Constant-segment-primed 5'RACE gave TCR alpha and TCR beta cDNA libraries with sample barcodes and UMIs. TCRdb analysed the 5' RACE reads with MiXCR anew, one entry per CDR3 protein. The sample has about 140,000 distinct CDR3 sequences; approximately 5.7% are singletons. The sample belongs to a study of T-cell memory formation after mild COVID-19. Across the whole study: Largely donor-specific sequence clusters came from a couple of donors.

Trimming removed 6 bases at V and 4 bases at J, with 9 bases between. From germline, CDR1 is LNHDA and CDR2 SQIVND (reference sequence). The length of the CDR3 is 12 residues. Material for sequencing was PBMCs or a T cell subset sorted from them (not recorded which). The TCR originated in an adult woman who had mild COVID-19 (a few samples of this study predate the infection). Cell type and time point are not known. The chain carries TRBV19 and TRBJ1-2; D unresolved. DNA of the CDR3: TGTGCCAGTAGCACTGAAGGCTATGGCTACACCTTC. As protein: CASSTEGYGYTF.